Listed here are 32 T cell receptor beta chains from one sample, sequenced in a study of T cell responses to AZD1222 COVID-19 vaccine. Assay used: immunoSEQ multiplex PCR; TCRdb lists only in-frame clones, some missing. This table has more than 100,000 clones, 85% to 90% appearing once. The material was peripheral blood, obtained on day 0 of AZD1222 vaccination. These receptors all come from an adult in good health.

V gene TRBV6-4 combines with J gene TRBJ1-1; 7 bases match TRBD1. In germline, CDR1 is MRHNA, CDR2 SNTAGT. The length of the CDR3 is 14 residues. V gave up 2 bases and J gave up 1 base; unmatched junction bases: 1. The CDR3 spells CASSDQGGNTEAFF. CDR3 coding DNA: TGTGCCAGCAGTGACCAGGGGGGGAACACTGAAGCTTTCTTT.

This rearrangement joins TRBV5-1 to TRBJ1-5; no definite D call. The CDR3 is 15 amino acids. V was clipped by 0 bases and J by 0 bases, with 7 bases between them. CDR1 and CDR2 from the germline V gene are SGHRS and YFSETQ. The CDR3 here is CASSLVSGSNQPQHF. CDR3 nucleotide sequence: TGCGCCAGCAGCTTGGTATCGGGTAGCAATCAGCCCCAGCATTTT.

This chain uses TRBV6-1 with TRBJ1-1, with D perhaps matching TRBD1 (5 bases). V was cut by 2 bases and J by 3 bases, with 13 bases left in between. The CDR3 spans 15 residues. Germline assignment: CDR1 MNHNS and CDR2 SASEGT. The CDR3 sequence: CASSELDGGDTEAFF. The CDR3 nucleotides are TGTGCCAGCAGTGAATTAGATGGGGGAGACACTGAAGCTTTCTTT.

V is TRBV19 and J is TRBJ2-5; 9 bases map to TRBD1. This CDR3 has 16 residues. Germline assignment: CDR1 LNHDA and CDR2 SQIVND (reference sequence). V dropped 4 bases and J dropped 1; count of bases not matched to a gene: 7. CDR3 DNA sequence: TGTGCCAGTAGTAGTATGACAGGGGGAGGCCAAGAGACCCAGTACTTC. Translated, it gives CASSSMTGGGQETQYF. Combining the CDR3 with reference TRBV19 and TRBJ2-5 gives the whole variable domain DGGITQSPKYLFRKEGQNVTLSCEQNLNHDAMYWYRQDPGQGLRLIYYSQIVNDFQKGDIAEGYSVSREKKESFPLTVTSAQKNPTAFYLCASSSMTGGGQETQYFGPGTRLLVL.

The rearrangement joins TRBV7-6 to TRBJ2-2; the D gene could be TRBD1 or TRBD2 (6 bases each). The germline V and J ends were trimmed by 3 bases and 1 base, with 9 bases remaining between them. Germline CDR1 reads SGHVS; CDR2 reads FNYEAQ. The CDR3 totals 15 residues. CDR3 DNA: TGTGCCAGCAGCTTGGGGGGCTGGAACACCGGGGAGCTGTTTTTT. Encoded protein: CASSLGGWNTGELFF.

The genes are TRBV30 and TRBJ1-4; tentatively, D is TRBD1 (5 bases). V lost 1 base, J lost 6 bases, and 6 bases lay in between. The germline V gene encodes CDR1 GTSNPN and CDR2 SVGIG (reference sequence). This CDR3 region has 12 residues. The CDR3 region is CAWSEGHEKLFF. CDR3 coding DNA: TGTGCCTGGAGTGAGGGACATGAAAAACTGTTTTTT. Looking up the rest from reference TRBV30 and TRBJ1-4 gives the full variable domain: SQTIHQWPATLVQPVGSPLSLECTVEGTSNPNLYWYRQAAGRGLQLLFYSVGIGQISSEVPQNLSASRPQDRQFILSSKKLLLSDSGFYLCAWSEGHEKLFFGSGTQLSVL.

This rearrangement joins TRBV18 to TRBJ2-7; possible D gene TRBD1, 5 bases. The CDR3 extends over 17 amino acids. Trimming stripped 0 bases from V and 0 bases from J, with 15 bases between. The germline gives CDR1 KGHSH, CDR2 LQKENI. For the CDR3, the DNA is TGTGCCAGCTCACCACCGCTCTCCAGGGATTACTCCTACGAGCAGTACTTC. It translates to CASSPPLSRDYSYEQYF.

This clone came up a few times. The chain carries TRBV7-9 and TRBJ1-5; D unresolved. The V gene lost 2 bases and the J gene lost 2 bases, with 16 bases spanning the gap. The germline gives CDR1 SEHNR, CDR2 FQNEAQ (reference sequence). This CDR3 is 17 amino acids long. The CDR3 sequence is CASSLFTLRGGNQPQHF. Written as DNA, the CDR3 is TGTGCCAGCAGCTTATTTACTCTCCGGGGAGGCAATCAGCCCCAGCATTTT.

J is TRBJ2-5 and V is TRBV25-1; D may be TRBD1 or TRBD2 (5 bases each). The CDR3 has 15 residues. Germline V gene sequence: CDR1 MGHDK, CDR2 SYGVNS. Deletions cut 8 bases from V and 1 base from J, with 17 bases between. This CDR3 reads CASQARDRGQETQYF. The CDR3 DNA is TGTGCCAGCCAAGCCCGGGACCGAGGCCAAGAGACCCAGTACTTC.

This chain uses TRBV3-1 (or the pseudogene TRBV3-2) with TRBJ1-5, with no clear D. With 0 bases removed from V and 2 bases from J, the gap between germline ends came to 5 bases. Germline CDR1 and CDR2: LGHDT and YNNKEL (reference sequence). The CDR3 totals 14 residues. CDR3: CASSQDGRNQPQHF. CDR3 DNA: TGTGCCAGCAGCCAAGACGGACGCAATCAGCCCCAGCATTTT.

The rearrangement joins TRBV2 to TRBJ1-1, with a weak D call TRBD1 (5 bases). This CDR3 is 13 amino acids long. From germline, CDR1 is SNHLY and CDR2 FYNNEI. Trimming left V 8 bases short and J 0 bases short, with 10 bases between. In nucleotides, the CDR3 is TGTGCCAGCTGTCGGGACCTGAACACTGAAGCTTTCTTT. This codes for CASCRDLNTEAFF.

The chain links TRBV7-2 to TRBJ2-7; D ambiguous. Germline V lookup: CDR1 SGHTA, CDR2 FQGNSA. The CDR3 extends over 16 amino acids. V lost 2 bases, J lost 0 bases, and 14 bases lay in between. CDR3 protein: CASSLISSGFSYEQYF. CDR3 DNA sequence: TGTGCCAGCAGCTTAATTAGTTCAGGATTCTCCTACGAGCAGTACTTC.

CDR3 amino acids: CASSVVQGESYNSPLHF. CDR3 in DNA: TGTGCCAGCAGTGTGGTACAGGGGGAGTCCTATAATTCACCCCTCCACTTT. The rearrangement joins TRBV2 to TRBJ1-6; 8 bases fit TRBD1. Looked up from germline, CDR1 is SNHLY and CDR2 is FYNNEI. CDR3 size: 17 residues. The V and J ends lost 4 bases and 1 base, in that order; junction bases with no gene match: 6.

The rearrangement links TRBV10-3 to TRBJ2-1, with 9 bases lining up with TRBD2. Trimming removed 8 bases from V and 8 bases from J; junction bases left unmatched: 7. Per the germline V gene, CDR1 is ENHRY and CDR2 is SYGVKD. The CDR3 totals 13 residues. The CDR3 nucleotides read TGTGCCATCTCCCTAGCGGGATTGGATGAGCAGTTCTTC. This codes for CAISLAGLDEQFF.

This clone has only a few counts. The chain joins TRBV5-5 to TRBJ1-1, with a weak D call TRBD1 (5 bases). The CDR3 contains 14 residues. Trimming shortened V by 5 bases and J by 5 bases, and 16 bases separated the two germline ends. Germline CDR1 reads SGHKS; CDR2 reads YYEKEE (reference sequence). The CDR3 DNA sequence: TGTGCCAGCAGACTGGGGACCGGACGGACTGAAGCTTTCTTT. This encodes CASRLGTGRTEAFF. The complete variable domain, with remaining parts taken from reference TRBV5-5 and TRBJ1-1, reads DAGVTQSPTHLIKTRGQQVTLRCSPISGHKSVSWYQQVLGQGPQFIFQYYEKEERGRGNFPDRFSARQFPNYSSELNVNALLLGDSALYLCASRLGTGRTEAFFGQGTRLTVV.

The V gene is TRBV12-5, the J gene TRBJ2-1; D remains unclear. CDR3 length equals 12 residues. Germline-derived CDR1 and CDR2 are LGHNT and FRNRAP. The V end was cut by 5 bases, the J end by 12 bases, with 14 bases between. This chain's CDR3 is CASGRTLEGQFF. The DNA for the CDR3 is TGTGCTAGTGGTCGCACCCTAGAAGGGCAGTTCTTC.

V and J are TRBV19 and TRBJ2-7; D perhaps matches TRBD2 (6 bases). This CDR3 region has 15 residues. Trimming pared 6 bases from V and 1 base from J, leaving 16 bases between. Germline CDR1 and CDR2: LNHDA and SQIVND (reference sequence). CDR3 bases: TGTGCCAGTAGGGCGGGGCTAGCCCTGTCCTACGAGCAGTACTTC. It translates to CASRAGLALSYEQYF.

The CDR3: CASWRDPRSYEQYF. DNA for the CDR3: TGTGCCAGCTGGCGGGACCCCAGATCCTACGAGCAGTACTTC. The chain combines TRBV6-5 with TRBJ2-7; D perhaps matches TRBD2 (6 bases). There are 14 residues in the CDR3. Germline V gene data show CDR1 as MNHEY and CDR2 as SVGAGI. V was cut by 8 bases and J by 1 base, with 15 bases left in between.

The chain combines TRBV28 with TRBJ1-2; D uncertain. V dropped 8 bases and J dropped 4 bases, with 11 bases sitting between them. This CDR3 region has 12 residues. Per germline, CDR1 MDHEN and CDR2 SYDVKM. CDR3 amino acids: CASLRHPYGYTF. DNA for the CDR3: TGTGCCAGCCTTAGACATCCCTATGGCTACACCTTC.

The CDR3 region is CASRGTVYEQYF. CDR3 in DNA: TGTGCCAGTAGGGGGACAGTTTACGAGCAGTACTTC. The chain is built from TRBV19 and TRBJ2-7; 7 nucleotides align to TRBD1. Per the germline V gene, CDR1 is LNHDA and CDR2 is SQIVND (reference sequence). The CDR3 length is 12 residues. The J segment lost 4 bases and the V segment lost 6 bases, leaving 3 bases of the junction unmatched.

This clone has only one observation. V is TRBV3-1 (or the pseudogene TRBV3-2) and J is TRBJ2-1; 11 nucleotides align to TRBD2. This CDR3 comprises 14 residues. V was pared by 4 bases and J by 10 bases, with 6 bases of the junction left unmatched. Per germline, CDR1 LGHDT and CDR2 YNNKEL (reference sequence). CDR3 residues: CASSRVAGGPEQFF. CDR3 sequence (DNA): TGTGCCAGCAGCCGGGTAGCGGGGGGGCCAGAGCAGTTCTTC.

The V and J genes are TRBV10-3 and TRBJ2-3; 12 positions agree with TRBD2. This CDR3 comprises 18 residues. V dropped 3 bases and J dropped 2; count of bases not matched to a gene: 9. Germline V gene sequence: CDR1 ENHRY, CDR2 SYGVKD. CDR3: CAISDPTRLAGVTDTQYF. Here the CDR3 DNA reads TGTGCCATCAGTGACCCAACCAGACTAGCGGGGGTCACAGATACGCAGTATTTT.

The gene calls are TRBV28 and TRBJ1-2; D might be TRBD1 (6 bases). CDR1 is MDHEN and CDR2 is SYDVKM in the germline V gene. This CDR3 region has 19 residues. V lost 2 bases, J lost 4 bases, and 26 bases lay in between. CDR3 amino acids: CASSLGGVGGGLRAYGYTF. CDR3 bases: TGTGCCAGCAGTTTAGGGGGCGTCGGCGGGGGCTTGCGTGCCTATGGCTACACCTTC.

On this clone itself: This CDR3 is also generated by other DNA sequences in the sample. The chain combines TRBV12-3 or TRBV12-4 with TRBJ1-1; D is unresolved. The CDR3 is 13 amino acids. Trimming stripped 7 bases from V and 3 bases from J, with 12 bases between. CDR3 amino acids: CASTLSADTEAFF. CDR3 coding DNA: TGTGCCAGCACCCTGTCAGCGGACACTGAAGCTTTCTTT.

In nucleotides, the CDR3 is TGCGCCAGCAGTCAATCGCTCGAAGACGGGTCCGGAATACCAAACGAGCAGTACTTC. It encodes CASSQSLEDGSGIPNEQYF. This rearrangement joins TRBV23-1 to TRBJ2-7; D unresolved. Being an ORF, TRBV23-1 has a function that is uncertain. V lost 0 bases and J 5 bases, leaving 26 bases between the germline ends. The CDR3 spans 19 residues.

This chain joins TRBV6-5 and TRBJ2-3; D may be TRBD1 or TRBD2 (5 bases each). The germline V gene encodes CDR1 MNHEY and CDR2 SVGAGI. Trimming removed 6 bases at V and 0 bases at J, with 7 bases between. CDR3 length: 13 amino acids. The CDR3 spells CASRRDSTDTQYF. The CDR3 nucleotides read TGTGCCAGCAGGAGGGACAGCACAGATACGCAGTATTTT.

The chain uses TRBV6-5 and TRBJ1-1; 8 positions agree with TRBD1. This CDR3 spans 13 amino acids. The ends lost 11 bases at V and 5 bases at J; junction bases unmatched: 10. The germline CDR1 and CDR2 sequences are MNHEY and SVGAGI. CDR3 sequence reads: CASYRGTGTEAFF. In DNA form, the CDR3 reads TGTGCCTCGTACAGGGGGACGGGGACTGAAGCTTTCTTT.

The chain recombines TRBV6-1 with TRBJ2-7, with TRBD1 matching over 11 bases. The CDR3 length is 15 residues. From germline, CDR1 is MNHNS and CDR2 SASEGT. The junction had 3 bases not matched to a gene; V was cut back by 1 base and J by 4 bases. Written as DNA, the CDR3 is TGTGCCAGCAGTGAAGAGGACAGGGGGCTGTACGAGCAGTACTTC. It codes for CASSEEDRGLYEQYF.

This clone was seen a single time. The rearrangement joins TRBV7-9 to TRBJ2-7, with unresolved D. In germline, CDR1 is SEHNR, CDR2 FQNEAQ (reference sequence). The CDR3 covers 13 residues. Trimming removed 4 bases at V and 3 bases at J, with 10 bases between. CDR3 nucleotides: TGTGCCAGCAGCTCGGTCTCCAGCTACGAGCAGTACTTC. Its protein product is CASSSVSSYEQYF.

This sequence joins TRBV28 and TRBJ1-1, with no clear D. The germline V gene encodes CDR1 MDHEN and CDR2 SYDVKM. Trimming took off 5 bases at V and 1 base at J, with 14 bases between the two ends. The length of the CDR3 is 15 residues. CDR3 in amino acids: CASSPPAGWNTEAFF. Here the CDR3 DNA reads TGTGCCAGCAGTCCCCCGGCCGGCTGGAACACTGAAGCTTTCTTT.

This clone was counted between two and nine times. This sequence joins TRBV14 and TRBJ1-4; maybe TRBD1 (6 bases). Trimming left V 0 bases short and J 5 bases short, with 13 bases between. The CDR3 consists of 16 residues. Germline CDR1 SGHDN, CDR2 FVKESK. For the CDR3, the DNA is TGTGCCAGCAGCCAAGACCGTGGGACAAGGAATGAAAAACTGTTTTTT. This translates into CASSQDRGTRNEKLFF.

The rearrangement links TRBV30 to TRBJ1-2, with TRBD1 matching 7 bases. Germline-derived CDR1 and CDR2 are GTSNPN and SVGIG (reference sequence). V dropped 5 bases and J dropped 5; count of bases not matched to a gene: 5. CDR3 length: 12 residues. The CDR3 here is CAWVLTGYGYTF. CDR3 DNA: TGTGCCTGGGTGTTGACAGGGTATGGCTACACCTTC.